This paragraph reports one T cell receptor (beta chain). This record belongs to a study of siplizumab effects on memory and regulatory T cells. Assay: immunoSEQ multiplex PCR; the TCRdb copy retains only in-frame clones and omits some. Of 90,000 to 120,000 clones listed, over 90% are singletons. J was trimmed by 5 bases and V by 4 bases; bases with no gene match: 11. The germline gives CDR1 SGDLS, CDR2 YYNGEE. The CDR3 totals 16 residues. This clonotype was obtained from a human donor in good health. The chain employs TRBV9 and TRBJ2-2; 7 bases line up with TRBD1. Sequencing was performed on Tregs sorted from blood. For the CDR3, the DNA is TGTGCCAGCAGCTCCAGAAGGGACAGCACGACCGGGGAGCTGTTTTTT. This gives the protein CASSSRRDSTTGELFF. The entire variable domain, with the rest obtained from reference TRBV9 and TRBJ2-2, is as follows: DSGVTQTPKHLITATGQRVTLRCSPRSGDLSVYWYQQSLDQGLQFLIQYYNGEERAKGNILERFSAQQFPDLHSELNLSSLELGDSALYFCASSSRRDSTTGELFFGEGSRLTVL.